This is a list of T cell receptor beta chains from one sample in a study of blood T cell repertoires in COVID-19. Measured with immunoSEQ multiplex PCR; TCRdb has only the in-frame clones, and not every one. The sample has around 300,000 clones, around 85% seen once; the top ten hold roughly 6.2%. Sequencing input: PBMCs or T cells enriched from blood (not recorded which). The receptors shown here come from a woman aged 40 to 55 who had recovered from COVID-19. Both conserved end residues are part of each CDR3. D genes are given only for firm matches. Clone sizes are given selectively: once, few, many, or a class where the clone is expanded.

size	D	J	V	DNA	CDR3
-	-	TRBJ2-7	TRBV24-1	TGTGCCACCAGTCATCCTGACGGCGGAACCTACGAGCAGTACTTC	CATSHPDGGTYEQYF
-	-	TRBJ2-2	TRBV9	TGTGCCAGCAGCGTGGGAGGTACCGGGGAGCTGTTTTTT	CASSVGGTGELFF
-	TRBD1	TRBJ2-7	TRBV18	TGTGCCAGCTCACCACGTCGCGACAGGGCCGAGCAGTACTTC	CASSPRRDRAEQYF
-	-	TRBJ2-4	TRBV15	TGTGCCACCAGCAGAGGAACCGACTACCCTACGAACATTCAGTACTTC	CATSRGTDYPTNIQYF
few	-	TRBJ2-3	TRBV5-1	TGCGCCAGCAGCCTGCCGGGAACTAGAACTCATTTGCCTAGCACAGATACGCAGTATTTT	CASSLPGTRTHLPSTDTQYF
-	-	TRBJ1-3	TRBV29-1	TGCAGCGTTGAAGTAGGCATCTCTAGCTCTGGAAACACCATATATTTT	CSVEVGISSSGNTIYF
-	TRBD2	TRBJ2-7	TRBV27	TGTGCCAGCAGTCCATATGAGGGGGGTAGCGGGAGTTACGAGCAGTACTTC	CASSPYEGGSGSYEQYF
-	-	TRBJ1-5	TRBV28	TGTGCCAGCAGTTTTACTCTGCGGAGCAATCAGCCCCAGCATTTT	CASSFTLRSNQPQHF
-	-	TRBJ1-1	TRBV30	TGTGCCTGGAGGAATTCGGGGGGGGCTGAAGCTTTCTTT	CAWRNSGGAEAFF
-	-	TRBJ2-7	TRBV18	TGTGCCAGCTCACTGGTTGATCAGGACGAGCAGTACTTC	CASSLVDQDEQYF
-	-	TRBJ2-2	TRBV7-9	TGTGCCAGCAGCTCCATACAGGGCCCTAGCACCGGGGAGCTGTTTTTT	CASSSIQGPSTGELFF
-	TRBD2	TRBJ2-1	TRBV5-5	TGTGCCAGCAGCCTCGGGACTAGCGGATACAATGAGCAGTTCTTC	CASSLGTSGYNEQFF
-	-	TRBJ2-1	TRBV2	TGTGCCAGCAGTGAAGGGGCTTGGGAGAACAATGAGCAGTTCTTC	CASSEGAWENNEQFF
-	-	TRBJ2-5	TRBV29-1	TGCAGCGTGGCCTCCAGGGGAGGGGAGACCCAGTACTTC	CSVASRGGETQYF
-	-	TRBJ1-1	TRBV2	TGTGCCAGCAGGGTCATCGGGTCCCAGAACACTGAAGCTTTCTTT	CASRVIGSQNTEAFF
-	-	TRBJ1-4	TRBV5-1	TGCGCCAGCAGGGGGGGGCCTAATGAAAAACTGTTTTTT	CASRGGPNEKLFF
-	-	TRBJ1-6	TRBV27	TGTGCCAGCAGCAATACACCTTCCTCACCCCTCCACTTT	CASSNTPSSPLHF
few	-	TRBJ1-1	TRBV28	TGTGCCATTGACTCGGGGATAAACACTGAAGCTTTCTTT	CAIDSGINTEAFF